This entry is about one TCR beta chain. The antigen is unknown. The data belong to a study of cytomegalovirus exposure and HLA in healthy donors. Study results and caveats: Sequencing depth across donors, presence/absence analyses assumed, was roughly uniform. One variant, a missense change in DCLRE1C, was linked in a later analysis to TCR beta V- and J-gene trimming.

Vbeta (60) and Jbeta (13) primers were used in the PCR. The data were produced by immunoSEQ multiplex PCR, yet TCRdb's version contains in-frame clones alone and is incomplete. This table has about 160,000 clones, 75% to 90% appearing once. The sample was PBMCs. This sequence originates from a woman under 30 in good health and CMV-seronegative.

The DNA for the CDR3 is TGTGCCAGCAGCGGGGCAGGGGATACGCAGTATTTT. This sequence encodes CASSGAGDTQYF. The V gene is TRBV9, the J gene TRBJ2-3; D perhaps matches TRBD1 (5 bases). This CDR3 contains 12 residues. Germline CDR1 SGDLS, CDR2 YYNGEE. V shed 3 bases and J shed 6 bases, with 8 bases lying between them.